These 18 T cell receptor beta chains originate from one sample sequenced in a study of blood T cell repertoires in COVID-19 (dated by TCRdb to between 2020 and 2021). The library was made by the immunoSEQ multiplex PCR assay. Not all clones reach the TCRdb copy of this immuneACCESS table, which keeps in-frame sequences only. Checked studies attribute under half of the gap to unresolved V genes and leave the rest unexplained. The sample table contains about 140,000 clones; only one count was recorded for about three quarters of them. The leading ten clones occupy more than 8.5% of the sample. The sample comprised peripheral blood. Receptors were obtained from a woman in her 50s with active or convalescent COVID-19.

This clone was detected only a few times. The chain couples TRBV4-3 to TRBJ1-4; D may be TRBD1 (5 bases). Germline CDR1 LGHNA, CDR2 YSLEER. Trimming removed 0 bases at V and 4 bases at J, with 9 bases between. This CDR3 contains 15 residues. The chain's CDR3 is CASSQDPGINEKLFF. CDR3 nucleotides: TGCGCCAGCAGCCAAGATCCAGGGATTAATGAAAAACTGTTTTTT.

This chain links TRBV27 with TRBJ1-6; D unclear. This CDR3 is 14 amino acids long. The V gene's germline CDR1 is MNHEY and CDR2 SMNVEV (reference sequence). Trimming pared 1 base from V and 5 bases from J, leaving 6 bases between. Here the CDR3 DNA reads TGTGCCAGCAGTTTATGGCAGGATAATTCACCCCTCCACTTT. Protein product: CASSLWQDNSPLHF.

In its sample, this clone was seen a few times. V gene TRBV28 combines with J gene TRBJ1-2; 8 bases are shared with TRBD1. V lost 4 bases to trimming and J lost 7 bases; unmatched junction nucleotides: 8. CDR3 length: 14 amino acids. The germline CDR1 and CDR2 sequences are MDHEN and SYDVKM. CDR3 DNA sequence: TGTGCCAGCAGTTCACCGGGACAGGCTTTTGGCTACACCTTC. It codes for CASSSPGQAFGYTF.

J is TRBJ1-1 and V is TRBV19, with 8 bases matching TRBD1. The CDR3 is made up of 16 amino acids. Germline V gene lookup returns CDR1 LNHDA and CDR2 SQIVND (reference sequence). V gave up 0 bases and J gave up 8 bases; unmatched junction bases: 11. The CDR3 protein is CASSIDRSGGRGEAFF. CDR3 nucleotide sequence: TGTGCCAGTAGTATAGACCGCTCAGGGGGCCGCGGGGAAGCTTTCTTT.

V usage is TRBV13 and J usage is TRBJ2-7; 12 bases map to TRBD2. The length of the CDR3 is 16 residues. The V gene end was trimmed by 1 base and the J gene end by 7 bases; junction bases not matched to a gene: 8. CDR1 and CDR2 from the germline V gene are PRHDT and FYEKMQ (reference sequence). CDR3: CASSLVLAGGPREQYF. DNA of the CDR3: TGTGCCAGCAGCTTAGTGCTAGCGGGAGGGCCTAGGGAGCAGTACTTC.

This chain connects TRBV7-2 to TRBJ2-4; D not resolved. This CDR3 comprises 14 residues. Germline values: CDR1 SGHTA, CDR2 FQGNSA. The ends were cut back, 3 bases at V and 0 bases at J, with 6 bases in the middle. The chain's CDR3 is CASSFSLAKNIQYF. CDR3 bases: TGTGCCAGCAGCTTTTCCCTAGCCAAAAACATTCAGTACTTC.

Concerning this clone itself: At one of its ends the junction is not consistent with the germline gene, which may arise from a read error. The V and J genes are TRBV7-7 and TRBJ2-5, with 13 bases matching TRBD2. This CDR3 spans 16 amino acids. In germline, CDR1 is SSHAT, CDR2 FNYEAQ (reference sequence). CDR3 in DNA: TGTGCTAGCAGCCCCGGGACTAGCGGGGAGCAAGAGACCCAGTACTTC. Protein: CASSPGTSGEQETQYF.

This sequence joins TRBV6-1 and TRBJ1-5; the D gene is possibly TRBD1 (5 bases). CDR3 length: 15 amino acids. V gave up 1 base and J gave up 6 bases, with 13 bases separating them. The germline V gene encodes CDR1 MNHNS and CDR2 SASEGT. CDR3 in DNA: TGTGCCAGCAGTGAAGAGGCAGGGATAGGTCAGCCCCAGCATTTT. Translated: CASSEEAGIGQPQHF.

This chain uses TRBV6-5 with TRBJ1-5; a possible D gene is TRBD1 (6 bases). The CDR3 length is 15 residues. In germline, CDR1 is MNHEY, CDR2 SVGAGI. Trimming took off 8 bases at V and 0 bases at J, with 14 bases between the two ends. This CDR3 is CASRAGTTSNQPQHF. CDR3 nucleotide sequence: TGTGCCAGCCGGGCCGGGACAACTAGCAATCAGCCCCAGCATTTT.

V and J are TRBV2 and TRBJ2-2; TRBD2 matches at 9 bases. J was trimmed by 4 bases and V by 8 bases; bases with no gene match: 5. Germline CDR1 reads SNHLY; CDR2 reads FYNNEI. This CDR3 has 14 residues. The CDR3 loop is CASAVSGGTGELFF. The CDR3 DNA follows: TGTGCCAGCGCCGTTAGCGGGGGCACCGGGGAGCTGTTTTTT.

J is TRBJ2-3 and V is TRBV4-1, with 8 bases fitting TRBD2. Looked up from germline, CDR1 is MGHRA and CDR2 is YSYEKL. V lost 1 base, J lost 5 bases, and 8 bases stayed unmatched. The CDR3 totals 16 residues. The CDR3 DNA sequence: TGCGCCAGCAGCCAAGGGGAGGCGGGGGGCCTAGATACGCAGTATTTT. It translates to CASSQGEAGGLDTQYF.

The chain recombines TRBV7-3 with TRBJ1-2; D is uncertain. Between the trimmed V and J ends, which lost 5 bases and 4 bases, there was a span of 5 bases. In germline, CDR1 is SGHTA, CDR2 FQGTGA. The CDR3 extends over 11 amino acids. CDR3 nucleotides: TGTGCCAGCAGCCCCTTCTATGGCTACACCTTC. Translation: CASSPFYGYTF.

The gene calls are TRBV27 and TRBJ2-2; 8 bases map to TRBD2. The CDR3 consists of 15 residues. Germline V gene data show CDR1 as MNHEY and CDR2 as SMNVEV (reference sequence). The V segment lost 2 bases and the J segment 2 bases; nucleotides outside the gene matches: 1. The CDR3 nucleotides read TGTGCCAGCAGTTTAAGCGGGGGCAACACCGGGGAGCTGTTTTTT. Protein product: CASSLSGGNTGELFF.

This clone was observed a few times. The rearrangement uses TRBV6-2 or TRBV6-3 and TRBJ2-7; 7 bases are shared with TRBD1. The germline gives CDR1 MNHEY, CDR2 SVGEGT. This CDR3 region has 13 residues. Trimming took 4 bases from V and 3 from J; bases not matched to a gene: 3. CDR3 loop: CASSSGQFYEQYF. The CDR3 DNA follows: TGTGCCAGCAGTTCGGGACAGTTCTACGAGCAGTACTTC.

This clone was detected a few times. Here the CDR3 DNA reads TGTGCCAGCAGTCCAGACAGGGAATCTTATGGCTACACCTTC. Its translation: CASSPDRESYGYTF. V gene TRBV2 combines with J gene TRBJ1-2; 7 bases agree with TRBD1. CDR1 is SNHLY, CDR2 FYNNEI, per germline. With V trimmed by 5 bases and J by 5 bases, 8 bases remained unmatched. CDR3 size: 14 residues.

CDR3 nucleotides: TGTGCCAGCAGCTCCGTGGGAGGAGAGACCCAGTACTTC. It specifies CASSSVGGETQYF. The gene calls are TRBV3-1 (or the pseudogene TRBV3-2) and TRBJ2-5; weak D call: TRBD2 (6 bases). V was trimmed by 5 bases and J by 4 bases, leaving 11 bases between them. CDR3 length equals 13 residues. Germline values: CDR1 LGHDT, CDR2 YNNKEL (reference sequence).

The table lists this clone with a count of one. CDR3 region: CSAQTGGNTEAFF. The DNA for the CDR3 is TGCAGCGCCCAGACAGGGGGTAACACTGAAGCTTTCTTT. The chain uses TRBV29-1 and TRBJ1-1; 9 bases are a match to TRBD1. CDR1 and CDR2 from the germline V gene are SQVTM and ANQGSEA. The length of the CDR3 is 13 residues. J gave up 2 bases and V 7 bases, and 5 bases lay outside the gene matches.

This clone appeared a few times. V usage is TRBV5-5 and J usage is TRBJ1-5, with 7 bases lining up with TRBD1. Germline loops: CDR1 SGHKS, CDR2 YYEKEE (reference sequence). This CDR3 spans 15 amino acids. With 5 bases clipped from V and 5 bases from J, the junction kept 10 bases outside the gene matches. CDR3 DNA: TGTGCCAGCAGTTTGACGGGGACAGACTATCAGCCCCAGCATTTT. Translation gives CASSLTGTDYQPQHF.